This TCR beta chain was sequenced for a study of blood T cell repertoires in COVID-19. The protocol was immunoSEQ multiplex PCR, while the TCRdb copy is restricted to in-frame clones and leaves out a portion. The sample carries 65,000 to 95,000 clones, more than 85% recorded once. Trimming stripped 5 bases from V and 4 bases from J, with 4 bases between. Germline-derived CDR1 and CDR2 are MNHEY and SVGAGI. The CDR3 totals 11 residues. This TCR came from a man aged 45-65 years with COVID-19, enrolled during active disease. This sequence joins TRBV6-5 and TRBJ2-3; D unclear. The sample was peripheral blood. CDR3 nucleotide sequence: TGTGCCAGCAGTCCCGCAGATACGCAGTATTTT. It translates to CASSPADTQYF.